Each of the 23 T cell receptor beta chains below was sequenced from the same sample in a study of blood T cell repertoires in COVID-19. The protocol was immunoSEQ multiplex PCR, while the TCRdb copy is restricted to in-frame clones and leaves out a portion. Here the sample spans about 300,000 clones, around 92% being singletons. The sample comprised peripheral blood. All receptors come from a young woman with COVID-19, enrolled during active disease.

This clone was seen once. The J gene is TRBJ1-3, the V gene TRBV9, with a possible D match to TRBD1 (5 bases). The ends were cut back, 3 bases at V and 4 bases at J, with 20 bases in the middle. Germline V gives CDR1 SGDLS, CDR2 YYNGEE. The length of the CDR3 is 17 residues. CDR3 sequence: CASSDHPGGVEGNTIYF. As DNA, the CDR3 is TGTGCCAGCAGCGACCACCCCGGAGGGGTAGAGGGAAACACCATATATTTT.

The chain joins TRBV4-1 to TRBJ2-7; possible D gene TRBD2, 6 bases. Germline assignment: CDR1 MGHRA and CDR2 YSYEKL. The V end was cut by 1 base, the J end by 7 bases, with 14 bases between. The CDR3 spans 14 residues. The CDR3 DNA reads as TGCGCCAGCAGCCAAGCCGATCGAGGGAGGGAGCAGTACTTC. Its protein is CASSQADRGREQYF.

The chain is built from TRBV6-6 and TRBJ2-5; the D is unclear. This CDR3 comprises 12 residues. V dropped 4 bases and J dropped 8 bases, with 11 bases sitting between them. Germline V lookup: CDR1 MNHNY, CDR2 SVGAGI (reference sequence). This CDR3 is CASSSDLRTQYF. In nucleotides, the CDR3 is TGTGCCAGCAGTTCCGACTTACGAACCCAGTACTTC.

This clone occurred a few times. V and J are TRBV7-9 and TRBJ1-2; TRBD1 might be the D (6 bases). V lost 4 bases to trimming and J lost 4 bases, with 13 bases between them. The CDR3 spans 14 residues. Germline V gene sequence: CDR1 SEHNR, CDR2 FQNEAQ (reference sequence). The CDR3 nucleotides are TGTGCCAGCAGCTCAGGGGTGGTACTCTATGGCTACACCTTC. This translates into CASSSGVVLYGYTF.

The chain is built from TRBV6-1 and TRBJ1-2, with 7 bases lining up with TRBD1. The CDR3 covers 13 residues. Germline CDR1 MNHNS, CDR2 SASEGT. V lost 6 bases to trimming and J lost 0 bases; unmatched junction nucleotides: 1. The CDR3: CASRRGPNYGYTF. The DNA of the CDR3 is TGTGCCAGCAGAAGGGGGCCTAACTATGGCTACACCTTC.

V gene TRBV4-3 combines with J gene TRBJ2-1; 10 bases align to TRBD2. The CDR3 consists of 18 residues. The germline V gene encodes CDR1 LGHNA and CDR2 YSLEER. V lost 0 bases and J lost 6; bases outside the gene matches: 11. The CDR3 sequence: CASSQDWGAGGPFNEQFF. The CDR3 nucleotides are TGCGCCAGCAGCCAAGATTGGGGAGCGGGGGGGCCTTTCAATGAGCAGTTCTTC.

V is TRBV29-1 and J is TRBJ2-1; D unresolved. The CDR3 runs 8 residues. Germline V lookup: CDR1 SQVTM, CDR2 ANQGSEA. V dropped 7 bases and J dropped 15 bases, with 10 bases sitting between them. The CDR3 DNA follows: TGCAGCGATTATCCAGGGTTCTTC. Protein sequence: CSDYPGFF.

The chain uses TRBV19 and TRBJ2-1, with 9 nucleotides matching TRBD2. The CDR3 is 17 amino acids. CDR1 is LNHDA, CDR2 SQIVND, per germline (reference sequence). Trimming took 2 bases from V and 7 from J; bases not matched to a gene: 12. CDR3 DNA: TGTGCCAGTAGTATACCCCCGTGGGGCGGGGGGGCTAATGAGCAGTTCTTC. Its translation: CASSIPPWGGGANEQFF.

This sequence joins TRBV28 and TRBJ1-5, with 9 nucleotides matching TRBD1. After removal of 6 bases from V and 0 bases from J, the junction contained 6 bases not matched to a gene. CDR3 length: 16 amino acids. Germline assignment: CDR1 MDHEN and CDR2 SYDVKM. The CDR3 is CASRAGTGSSNQPQHF. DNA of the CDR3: TGTGCCAGCAGGGCCGGGACAGGGAGTAGCAATCAGCCCCAGCATTTT.

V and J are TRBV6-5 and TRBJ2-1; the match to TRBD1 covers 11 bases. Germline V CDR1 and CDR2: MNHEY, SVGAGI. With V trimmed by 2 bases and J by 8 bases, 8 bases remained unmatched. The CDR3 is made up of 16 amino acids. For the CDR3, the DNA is TGTGCCAGCAGTTACATCACCGGGACAGGGGGATATGAGCAGTTCTTC. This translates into CASSYITGTGGYEQFF.

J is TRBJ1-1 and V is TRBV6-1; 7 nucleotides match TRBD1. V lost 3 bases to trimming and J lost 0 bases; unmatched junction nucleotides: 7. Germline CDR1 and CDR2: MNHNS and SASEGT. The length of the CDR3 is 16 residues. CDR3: CASSELTGAMNTEAFF. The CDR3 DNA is TGTGCCAGCAGTGAGCTCACAGGGGCTATGAACACTGAAGCTTTCTTT.

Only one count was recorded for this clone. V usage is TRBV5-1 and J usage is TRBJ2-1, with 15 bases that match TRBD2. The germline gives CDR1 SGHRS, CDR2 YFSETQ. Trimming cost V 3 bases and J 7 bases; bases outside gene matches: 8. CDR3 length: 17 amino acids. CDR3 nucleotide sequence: TGCGCCAGCAGCTCGCGATCCGGGACTAGCGGGGGGAATGAGCAGTTCTTC. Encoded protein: CASSSRSGTSGGNEQFF.

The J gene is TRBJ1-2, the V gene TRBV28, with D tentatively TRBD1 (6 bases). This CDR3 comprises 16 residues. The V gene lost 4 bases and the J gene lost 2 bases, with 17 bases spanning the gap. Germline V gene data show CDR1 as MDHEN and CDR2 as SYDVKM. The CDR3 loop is CASSYRPYRVNYGYTF. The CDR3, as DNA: TGTGCCAGCAGTTATCGTCCTTACAGGGTGAACTATGGCTACACCTTC.

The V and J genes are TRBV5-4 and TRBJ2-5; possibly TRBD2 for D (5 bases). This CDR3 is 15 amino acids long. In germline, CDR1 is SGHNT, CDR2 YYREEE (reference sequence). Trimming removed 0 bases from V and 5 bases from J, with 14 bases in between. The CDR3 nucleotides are TGTGCCAGCAGCTTGGCCCGACCCGCGGGTGAGACCCAGTACTTC. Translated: CASSLARPAGETQYF.

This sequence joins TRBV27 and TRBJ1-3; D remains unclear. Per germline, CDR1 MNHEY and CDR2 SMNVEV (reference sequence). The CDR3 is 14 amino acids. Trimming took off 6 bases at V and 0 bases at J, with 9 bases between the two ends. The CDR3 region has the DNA TGTGCCAGCAGCCTTGCGGGCTCTGGAAACACCATATATTTT. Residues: CASSLAGSGNTIYF.

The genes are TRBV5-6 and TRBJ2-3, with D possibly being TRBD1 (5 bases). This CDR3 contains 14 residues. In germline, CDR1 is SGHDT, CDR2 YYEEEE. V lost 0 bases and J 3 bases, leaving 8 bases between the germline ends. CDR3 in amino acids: CASSLGQSTDTQYF. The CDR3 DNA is TGTGCCAGCAGCTTGGGACAGTCAACAGATACGCAGTATTTT. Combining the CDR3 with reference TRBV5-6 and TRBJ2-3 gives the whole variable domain DAGVTQSPTHLIKTRGQQVTLRCSPKSGHDTVSWYQQALGQGPQFIFQYYEEEERQRGNFPDRFSGHQFPNYSSELNVNALLLGDSALYLCASSLGQSTDTQYFGPGTRLTVL.

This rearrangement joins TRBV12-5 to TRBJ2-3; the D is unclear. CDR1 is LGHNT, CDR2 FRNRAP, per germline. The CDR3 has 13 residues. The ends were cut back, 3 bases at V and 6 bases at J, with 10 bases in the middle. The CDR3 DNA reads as TGTGCTAGTGGTTTCTCCCCCCTCGATACGCAGTATTTT. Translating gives CASGFSPLDTQYF.

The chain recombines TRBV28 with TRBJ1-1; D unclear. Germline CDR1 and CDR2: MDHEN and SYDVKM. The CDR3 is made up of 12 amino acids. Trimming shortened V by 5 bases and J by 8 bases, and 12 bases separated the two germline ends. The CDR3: CASSKPPREAFF. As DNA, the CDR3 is TGTGCCAGCAGTAAGCCCCCCAGGGAAGCTTTCTTT. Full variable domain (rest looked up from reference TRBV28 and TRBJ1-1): DVKVTQSSRYLVKRTGEKVFLECVQDMDHENMFWYRQDPGLGLRLIYFSYDVKMKEKGDIPEGYSVSREKKERFSLILESASTNQTSMYLCASSKPPREAFFGQGTRLTVV.

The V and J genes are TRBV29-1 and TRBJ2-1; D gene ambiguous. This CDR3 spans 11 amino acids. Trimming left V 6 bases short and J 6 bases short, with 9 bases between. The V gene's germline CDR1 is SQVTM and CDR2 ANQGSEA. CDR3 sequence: CSVLAVNEQFF. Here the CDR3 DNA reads TGCAGCGTCTTGGCAGTCAATGAGCAGTTCTTC.

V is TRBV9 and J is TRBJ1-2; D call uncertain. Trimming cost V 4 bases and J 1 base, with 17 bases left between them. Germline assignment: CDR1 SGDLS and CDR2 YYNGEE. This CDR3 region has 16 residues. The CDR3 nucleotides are TGTGCCAGCAGCCCCCGGAATCCGACACTTAACTATGGCTACACCTTC. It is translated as CASSPRNPTLNYGYTF.

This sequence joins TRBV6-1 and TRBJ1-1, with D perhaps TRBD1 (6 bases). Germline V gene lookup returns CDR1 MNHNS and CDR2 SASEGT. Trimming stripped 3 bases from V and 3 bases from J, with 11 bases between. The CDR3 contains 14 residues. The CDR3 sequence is CASSEEGGDTEAFF. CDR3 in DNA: TGTGCCAGCAGTGAGGAAGGGGGTGACACTGAAGCTTTCTTT.

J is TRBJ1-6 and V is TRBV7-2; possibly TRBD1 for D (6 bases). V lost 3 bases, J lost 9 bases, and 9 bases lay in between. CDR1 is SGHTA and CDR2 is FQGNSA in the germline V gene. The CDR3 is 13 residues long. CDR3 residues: CASSFTGSSPLHF. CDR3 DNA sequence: TGTGCCAGCAGCTTTACAGGGAGTTCACCCCTCCACTTT.

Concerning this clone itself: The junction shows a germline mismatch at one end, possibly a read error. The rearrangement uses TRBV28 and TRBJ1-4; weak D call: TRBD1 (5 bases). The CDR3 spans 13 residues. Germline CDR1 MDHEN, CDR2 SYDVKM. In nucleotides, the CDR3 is TGTGCCAGCAGTCCCTATACCCCTGACAGAATTACCTTT. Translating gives CASSPYTPDRITF.